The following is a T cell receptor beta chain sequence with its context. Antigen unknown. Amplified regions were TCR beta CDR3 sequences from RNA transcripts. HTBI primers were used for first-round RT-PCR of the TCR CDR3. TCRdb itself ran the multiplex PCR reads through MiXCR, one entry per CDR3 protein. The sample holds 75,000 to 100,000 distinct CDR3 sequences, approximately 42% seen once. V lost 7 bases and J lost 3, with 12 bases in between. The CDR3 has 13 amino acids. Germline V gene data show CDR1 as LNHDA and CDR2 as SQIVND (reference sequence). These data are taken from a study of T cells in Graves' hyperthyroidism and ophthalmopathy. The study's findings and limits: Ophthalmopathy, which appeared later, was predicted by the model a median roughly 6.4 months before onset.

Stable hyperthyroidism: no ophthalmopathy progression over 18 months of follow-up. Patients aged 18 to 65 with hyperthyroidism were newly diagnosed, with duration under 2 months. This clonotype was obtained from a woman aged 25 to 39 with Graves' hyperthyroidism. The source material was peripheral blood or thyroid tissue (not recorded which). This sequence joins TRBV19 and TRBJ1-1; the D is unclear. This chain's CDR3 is CASNGYRDTEAFF. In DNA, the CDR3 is TGTGCCAGTAATGGGTATAGGGACACTGAAGCTTTCTTT.